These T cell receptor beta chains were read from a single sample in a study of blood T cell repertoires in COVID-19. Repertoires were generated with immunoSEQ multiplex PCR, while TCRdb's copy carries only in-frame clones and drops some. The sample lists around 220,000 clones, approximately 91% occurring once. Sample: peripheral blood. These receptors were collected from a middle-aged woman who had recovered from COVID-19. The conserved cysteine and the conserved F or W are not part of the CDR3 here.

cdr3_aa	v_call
ASSQLAGEGNEQF	TRBV4-3
SVVGGGAYEQY	TRBV29-1
ASSASQGGGNTIY	TRBV9
ASSEGDRGRQPQH	TRBV6-1
ASSPSGGAYGYT	TRBV18
AIRSGIEAF	TRBV19
ASTKGGSSYEQY	TRBV3-1/TRBV3-2
ASRTTGKRQPQH	TRBV28
ASSEFVAGPQPQH	TRBV2
ASSLSGLGNEKLF	TRBV7-2
AAGAGGMATDTQY	TRBV19
ASSFDRGAYEQY	TRBV7-9